This T cell receptor beta chain was obtained from a study of cytomegalovirus exposure and HLA in healthy donors. Study-level findings and limits: Accurate prediction of HLA-A and HLA-B alleles (for most subjects) was reportedly achieved from TCR beta sequences.

The junction had 6 bases not matched to a gene; V was cut back by 4 bases and J by 3 bases. The CDR3 extends over 16 amino acids. Germline V CDR1 and CDR2: MNHNY, SVGAGI (reference sequence). To note about this clone: Antigen unknown.

Unrecorded immune exposures were likely, despite nominal health at sampling. The PCR ran on 60 Vbeta and 13 Jbeta primers. Libraries were prepared by immunoSEQ multiplex PCR; TCRdb keeps only in-frame clonotypes and omits some of them. The sample shows about 130,000 clones, over 80% of them seen only once. The TCR comes from a man between 18 and 29 years old in good health and CMV-seropositive. Source material: PBMCs. The chain joins TRBV6-6 to TRBJ2-6; the match to TRBD1 covers 7 bases. The CDR3 reads CASSLKGAGGANVLTF. The CDR3 DNA sequence: TGTGCCAGCAGTTTAAAGGGGGCTGGTGGGGCCAACGTCCTGACTTTC.